The sample holds many counts of the clone carrying this T cell receptor beta chain. No antigen is known for it. This specimen belongs to a study of early T cells in non-severe SARS-CoV-2 infection. The study's findings and limits: Reliance on VDJdb matching favored anti-spike CD8 responses; private and CD4 specificities were missed.

Attached unique molecular identifiers marked individual cDNA molecules. Via MiXCR, TCRdb re-called the 5' RACE reads, giving one row per CDR3 protein. The table shows fewer than 100,000 distinct CDR3 sequences, with 6% to 7% occurring only once. The CDR3 runs to 15 residues. The V gene end was trimmed by 5 bases and the J gene end by 7 bases; junction bases not matched to a gene: 11. The sequenced sample consisted of whole blood. This TCR was recovered from an adult who was a healthcare worker with PCR-confirmed SARS-CoV-2 infection or an uninfected control (not recorded which). The J gene is TRBJ2-7, the V gene TRBV12-3 or TRBV12-4; TRBD1 matches at 10 bases. CDR3 bases: TGTGCCAGCAGTGGCCCGGGACAGGGGCGTGGAGAGCAGTACTTC. Amino acid sequence: CASSGPGQGRGEQYF.